The T cell receptor (beta chain) described here comes from a study of cytomegalovirus exposure and HLA in healthy donors. On this clone itself: The junction differs from germline at one of its ends, possibly a read error.

CDR1 and CDR2 from the germline V gene are SGHAT and FQNNGV. This CDR3 region has 14 residues. The PCR used 60 Vbeta and 13 Jbeta primers. TCRdb's copy holds only in-frame clones and misses some; the assay was immunoSEQ multiplex PCR. Of some 130,000 clones in the sample, roughly 78% were seen once. The sequence was obtained from a man aged 30-40 years in good health and CMV-seronegative. Sequencing used PBMCs. This chain links TRBV11-2 with TRBJ2-7, with TRBD2 as a possible D gene (6 bases). The CDR3 nucleotides are TGTGCCAGCAGCTTAGATACTAGCTCCCACGAGCAGTACTTC. This sequence encodes CASSLDTSSHEQYF.